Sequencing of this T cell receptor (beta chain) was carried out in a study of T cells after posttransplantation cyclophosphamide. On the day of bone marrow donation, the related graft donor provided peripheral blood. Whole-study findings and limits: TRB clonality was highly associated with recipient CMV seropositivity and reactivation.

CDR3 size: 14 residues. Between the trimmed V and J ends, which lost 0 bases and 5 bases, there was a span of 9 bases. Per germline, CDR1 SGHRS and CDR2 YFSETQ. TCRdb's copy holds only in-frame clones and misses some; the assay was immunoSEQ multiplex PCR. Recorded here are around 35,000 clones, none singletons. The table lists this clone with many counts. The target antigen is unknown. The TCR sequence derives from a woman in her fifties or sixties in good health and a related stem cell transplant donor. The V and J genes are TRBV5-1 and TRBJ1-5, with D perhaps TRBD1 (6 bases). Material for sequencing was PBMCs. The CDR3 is CASSLGGGDQPQHF. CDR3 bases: TGCGCCAGCAGCTTGGGAGGGGGTGATCAGCCCCAGCATTTT.